Shown below are 23 T cell receptor beta chains from a single sample sequenced in a study of vaccination effects on CD4 cells after COVID-19. Their specific antigens are unknown. The table came from immunoSEQ multiplex PCR; TCRdb's copy has only in-frame clones and leaves some out. The table includes 60,000 to 70,000 clones, roughly 76% detected once. Viral peptide pools were used in the ViraFEST assay to expand antigen-specific CD4+ T cells, and sequencing came afterward. The authors isolated CD4+ T cells after roughly eleven days of culture. Here the sequenced sample was CD4+ T cells from PBMCs cultured with HCoV-229E spike peptides, taken before COVID-19 vaccination. These receptors all come from a human donor who received a COVID-19 vaccine.

V gene TRBV19 combines with J gene TRBJ1-5, with D perhaps matching TRBD1 (5 bases). The length of the CDR3 is 14 residues. V was pared by 4 bases and J by 10 bases, with 17 bases between. The germline V gene encodes CDR1 LNHDA and CDR2 SQIVND (reference sequence). The DNA for the CDR3 is TGTGCCAGTAGTACGCCGGGACGGAATCTTCCCCAGCATTTT. This translates into CASSTPGRNLPQHF.

The chain is built from TRBV7-9 and TRBJ2-6, with D hard to call. Germline lookup yields CDR1 SEHNR and CDR2 FQNEAQ (reference sequence). This CDR3 is 15 amino acids long. With 0 bases removed from V and 0 bases from J, the gap between germline ends came to 3 bases. CDR3 sequence (DNA): TGTGCCAGCAGCTTAGCGGGCTCTGGGGCCAACGTCCTGACTTTC. Translated, it gives CASSLAGSGANVLTF.

Written as DNA, the CDR3 is TGTGCCAGCTCACCGAGGGGGAGCAATCAGCCCCAGCATTTT. Its protein is CASSPRGSNQPQHF. This chain joins TRBV18 and TRBJ1-5; TRBD1 is a possible D gene (6 bases). In germline, CDR1 is KGHSH, CDR2 LQKENI. V lost 3 bases and J lost 1, with 7 bases in between. This CDR3 is 14 amino acids long.

This clone showed up just a few times. The rearrangement links TRBV5-5 to TRBJ1-6; no reliable D call. The length of the CDR3 is 15 residues. Trimming took off 1 base at V and 8 bases at J, with 13 bases between the two ends. Germline V gives CDR1 SGHKS, CDR2 YYEKEE (reference sequence). Here the CDR3 DNA reads TGTGCCAGCAGCTTGTTATCCCAGATTGATTCACCCCTCCACTTT. Translating it yields CASSLLSQIDSPLHF.

V usage is TRBV30 and J usage is TRBJ1-5; TRBD1 aligns across 9 bases. The J segment lost 7 bases and the V segment lost 1 base, leaving 2 bases of the junction unmatched. Germline CDR1 GTSNPN, CDR2 SVGIG (reference sequence). CDR3 length equals 13 residues. CDR3 protein: CAWSEDRGQPQHF. In nucleotides, the CDR3 is TGTGCCTGGAGTGAGGACAGGGGACAGCCCCAGCATTTT.

The chain carries TRBV18 and TRBJ1-6; D unclear. The CDR3 has 15 amino acids. Germline CDR1 reads KGHSH; CDR2 reads LQKENI. V was pared by 0 bases and J by 6 bases, with 9 bases between. The CDR3 region has the DNA TGTGCCAGCTCACCACCTAGGGAGCTTAATTCACCCCTCCACTTT. It specifies CASSPPRELNSPLHF.

The chain joins TRBV24-1 to TRBJ1-5; D unclear. The CDR3 is 14 amino acids. Germline lookup yields CDR1 KGHDR and CDR2 SFDVKD. Trimming left V 10 bases short and J 0 bases short, with 12 bases between. CDR3 sequence reads: CATGEFFSNQPQHF. CDR3 DNA sequence: TGTGCCACGGGCGAATTTTTTAGCAATCAGCCCCAGCATTTT.

This chain links TRBV5-1 with TRBJ1-1; no definite D call. This CDR3 is built from 13 residues. V was pared by 9 bases and J by 1 base, with 13 bases between. Germline lookup yields CDR1 SGHRS and CDR2 YFSETQ. The chain's CDR3 is CATRLGPNTEAFF. Written as DNA, the CDR3 is TGCGCCACCAGATTAGGGCCGAACACTGAAGCTTTCTTT.

V is TRBV5-1 and J is TRBJ1-4; 10 bases are a match to TRBD1. This CDR3 is 20 amino acids long. With V trimmed by 3 bases and J by 0 bases, 14 bases remained unmatched. The germline V gene has CDR1 SGHRS and CDR2 YFSETQ. The chain's CDR3 is CASSSSPPGQGIPTNEKLFF. CDR3 bases: TGCGCCAGCAGCTCTTCACCCCCGGGACAGGGGATTCCAACTAATGAAAAACTGTTTTTT.

V is TRBV6-1 and J is TRBJ1-1; the D is unclear. The V and J ends lost 0 bases and 0 bases respectively, with 5 bases between them. The CDR3 is 14 amino acids. Per the germline V gene, CDR1 is MNHNS and CDR2 is SASEGT. The CDR3 reads CASSEAPMNTEAFF. The CDR3 nucleotides read TGTGCCAGCAGTGAAGCGCCGATGAACACTGAAGCTTTCTTT.

This clone was detected a few times. The genes are TRBV6-1 and TRBJ1-3; D not resolved. The germline CDR1 and CDR2 sequences are MNHNS and SASEGT. Trimming left V 3 bases short and J 4 bases short, with 10 bases between. The CDR3 covers 14 residues. The CDR3 is CASSDQYAGNTIYF. DNA of the CDR3: TGTGCCAGCAGTGACCAGTATGCCGGAAACACCATATATTTT.

In DNA form, the CDR3 reads TGCAGCACCAGCTCCGAGGTTGCGAACACTGAAGCTTTCTTT. Its translation: CSTSSEVANTEAFF. The rearrangement joins TRBV29-1 to TRBJ1-1; D gene uncertain. This CDR3 contains 14 residues. Trimming pared 8 bases from V and 1 base from J, leaving 17 bases between. Germline CDR1 SQVTM, CDR2 ANQGSEA.

In this sample, this clone turned up once. V usage is TRBV6-5 and J usage is TRBJ2-5; either TRBD1 or TRBD2 may supply D (5 bases each). Trimming shortened V by 7 bases and J by 0 bases, and 9 bases separated the two germline ends. Germline CDR1 MNHEY, CDR2 SVGAGI. CDR3 length: 13 residues. CDR3 amino acids: CASTGPYQETQYF. Written as DNA, the CDR3 is TGTGCCAGCACGGGACCGTACCAAGAGACCCAGTACTTC.

The chain employs TRBV4-2 and TRBJ2-2, with no clear D. Trimming took off 3 bases at V and 0 bases at J, with 8 bases between the two ends. This CDR3 has 15 residues. Looked up from germline, CDR1 is LGHNA and CDR2 is YNFKEQ. The CDR3 loop reads CASSQDLTNTGELFF. CDR3 sequence (DNA): TGTGCCAGCAGCCAGGATTTGACGAACACCGGGGAGCTGTTTTTT.

V usage is TRBV5-1 and J usage is TRBJ2-3; 7 positions agree with TRBD2. V shed 1 base and J 2 bases; nucleotides not matched to a gene: 4. The CDR3 spans 15 residues. The germline V gene has CDR1 SGHRS and CDR2 YFSETQ. The CDR3 spells CASSLSGASTDTQYF. The DNA for the CDR3 is TGCGCCAGCAGCTTGAGCGGGGCGTCCACAGATACGCAGTATTTT.

The chain combines TRBV6-5 with TRBJ1-3, with D possibly matching TRBD1 (6 bases). Deletions cut 0 bases from V and 5 bases from J, with 11 bases between. This CDR3 is 15 amino acids long. Germline loops: CDR1 MNHEY, CDR2 SVGAGI. This CDR3 is CASSYSRGTRNTIYF. The CDR3 bases are TGTGCCAGCAGTTACTCAAGGGGGACGAGAAACACCATATATTTT.

This chain connects TRBV3-1 (or the pseudogene TRBV3-2) to TRBJ1-6; D gene uncertain. Trimming cost V 0 bases and J 8 bases, with 8 bases left between them. CDR1 is LGHDT and CDR2 is YNNKEL in the germline V gene (reference sequence). The CDR3 extends over 14 amino acids. CDR3 sequence (DNA): TGTGCCAGCAGCCAAGATCTCACAGATTCACCCCTCCACTTT. Protein product: CASSQDLTDSPLHF.

Here the CDR3 DNA reads TGTGCCAGCTCACCACGCAGGGGGCCCGAGCAGTACGTC. Protein product: CASSPRRGPEQYV. This chain connects TRBV18 to TRBJ2-7; TRBD1 aligns across 8 bases. Unmatched junction bases numbered 2, after V lost 1 base and J lost 6 bases. This CDR3 has 13 amino acids. Looked up from germline, CDR1 is KGHSH and CDR2 is LQKENI.

The CDR3 protein is CASIYLGAAEAFF. CDR3 DNA: TGTGCCAGCATCTATCTGGGGGCCGCTGAAGCTTTCTTT. V is TRBV6-5 and J is TRBJ1-1; the D gene is possibly TRBD1 (6 bases). This CDR3 region has 13 residues. The V gene lost 7 bases and the J gene lost 6 bases, with 15 bases spanning the gap. The germline CDR1 and CDR2 sequences are MNHEY and SVGAGI.

The gene calls are TRBV6-2 or TRBV6-3 and TRBJ1-2; 7 bases fit TRBD1. Germline assignment: CDR1 MNHEY and CDR2 SVGEGT. The V and J ends lost 6 bases and 0 bases, in that order; junction bases with no gene match: 10. The CDR3 is 16 amino acids. The chain's CDR3 is CASSRTTGKSNYGYTF. CDR3 bases: TGTGCCAGCAGCCGAACGACAGGGAAATCTAACTATGGCTACACCTTC.

The chain links TRBV7-3 to TRBJ2-3, with 9 bases matching TRBD2. Germline V gives CDR1 SGHTA, CDR2 FQGTGA. The junction had 7 bases not matched to a gene; V was cut back by 2 bases and J by 1 base. The CDR3 is 17 residues long. Here the CDR3 DNA reads TGTGCCAGCAGCTTAGAGGCGGGGGGGGTGGGCACAGATACGCAGTATTTT. Its translation: CASSLEAGGVGTDTQYF.

The gene calls are TRBV7-2 and TRBJ2-5, with TRBD2 as a possible D gene (6 bases). Trimming stripped 3 bases from V and 4 bases from J, with 12 bases between. Germline CDR1 reads SGHTA; CDR2 reads FQGNSA. The CDR3 is 14 residues long. DNA of the CDR3: TGTGCCAGCAGCTTTCGTGGGGGAGGAGAGACCCAGTACTTC. Translated: CASSFRGGGETQYF.

The CDR3 DNA reads as TGTGCCAGCACCGGGGGCAGAACCTCTAATTCACCCCTCCACTTT. Encoded protein: CASTGGRTSNSPLHF. The V call is TRBV2, the J call TRBJ1-6, with D possibly being TRBD1 (6 bases). Deletions cut 7 bases from V and 6 bases from J, with 16 bases between. The CDR3 has 15 residues. Germline-derived CDR1 and CDR2 are SNHLY and FYNNEI.